This T cell receptor beta chain was sequenced for a study of Ad26.COV2.S vaccination and SARS-CoV-2 variants. Comments on this clone: The antigen remains undetermined.

Noted treatment: about 20 received Ad26.COV2.S at low or high dose, single or two shots; about 5 received placebo; per-sample allocation not given. Vaccine and placebo recipients were sampled on day 63 after the first injection. Study-level points and caveats: Spike-specific TCR breadth was greater in vaccine than placebo recipients.

Clones were read by immunoSEQ multiplex PCR, and TCRdb kept only the in-frame ones, dropping some. This table has some 270,000 clones, around 90% appearing once. With V trimmed by 8 bases and J by 6 bases, 8 bases remained unmatched. The CDR3 length is 15 residues. Germline V gives CDR1 MNHEY, CDR2 SVGAGI. The chain combines TRBV6-5 with TRBJ2-3; 13 bases align to TRBD2. This receptor was identified in a person between 18 and 65 years old who received the Ad26.COV2.S COVID-19 vaccine or a placebo. Sequenced here: peripheral blood, sampled in a trial of Ad26.COV2.S vaccine versus placebo. The DNA for the CDR3 is TGTGCCAGCGGGTGGGGACTAGCGGGGACGGATACGCAGTATTTT. This translates into CASGWGLAGTDTQYF.